These 14 T cell receptor beta chains were sequenced from one sample in a study of blood T cells in healthy people across ages. The second PCR ran about 7 to 12 cycles with a sample-barcoded 5' primer and J-beta primers. TCRdb analysed the 5' RACE reads with MiXCR anew, one entry per CDR3 protein. The table includes about 1.1 million distinct CDR3 sequences, around two fifths detected once. The sample comprised blood. These receptors were taken from a man aged 18 to 35 in good health.

The chain recombines TRBV29-1 with TRBJ2-4; 7 nucleotides line up with TRBD1. The DNA end is more similar to TRBJ2-5, so the J call may be wrong. The V gene's germline CDR1 is SQVTM and CDR2 ANQGSEA. CDR3 length: 13 residues. The CDR3 here is CSVDAQGLETQYF. The CDR3 DNA reads as TGCAGCGTTGATGCACAGGGGTTAGAGACCCAGTACTTC.

The V and J genes are TRBV18 and TRBJ1-4, with D hard to call. V dropped 6 bases and J dropped 8 bases, with 19 bases sitting between them. The V gene's germline CDR1 is KGHSH and CDR2 LQKENI. The CDR3 consists of 15 residues. The DNA of the CDR3 is TGTGCCAGCTCCCCCTCCGGAGGGCACCAAGAAAAACTGTTTTTT. Translating it yields CASSPSGGHQEKLFF.

V usage is TRBV29-1 and J usage is TRBJ2-1, with 8 nucleotides matching TRBD1. CDR3 length: 16 residues. Per germline, CDR1 SQVTM and CDR2 ANQGSEA. The V and J ends lost 0 bases and 6 bases, in that order; junction bases with no gene match: 10. CDR3 sequence (DNA): TGCAGCGTTGAAGATTGGAAGGCAGGGGGCTTCAATGAGCAGTTCTTC. It codes for CSVEDWKAGGFNEQFF.

The rearrangement uses TRBV18 and TRBJ1-2, with 9 bases fitting TRBD1. Unmatched junction bases numbered 8, after V lost 1 base and J lost 2 bases. Germline CDR1 reads KGHSH; CDR2 reads LQKENI. The CDR3 sequence is 17 residues long. The CDR3: CASSPLADRGANYGYTF. Written as DNA, the CDR3 is TGTGCCAGCTCACCACTCGCCGACAGGGGGGCGAACTATGGCTACACCTTC.

This clonotype was counted many times. This chain links TRBV27 with TRBJ1-2; possible D gene TRBD1, 5 bases. V was pared by 0 bases and J by 2 bases, with 7 bases between. Germline values: CDR1 MNHEY, CDR2 SMNVEV (reference sequence). The CDR3 spans 14 residues. CDR3 bases: TGTGCCAGCAGTTTATCGCGACAGAACTATGGCTACACCTTC. Protein product: CASSLSRQNYGYTF.

The chain is built from TRBV10-3 and TRBJ2-3, with D hard to call. This CDR3 contains 16 residues. Germline assignment: CDR1 ENHRY and CDR2 SYGVKD. V dropped 3 bases and J dropped 0 bases, with 13 bases sitting between them. CDR3 amino acids: CAISDPADRSTDTQYF. The CDR3 nucleotides read TGTGCCATCAGTGACCCAGCTGACCGTAGCACAGATACGCAGTATTTT.

This rearrangement joins TRBV7-2 to TRBJ1-4; D is unresolved. Trimming stripped 7 bases from V and 7 bases from J, with 13 bases between. There are 13 residues in the CDR3. The V gene's germline CDR1 is SGHTA and CDR2 FQGNSA. In nucleotides, the CDR3 is TGTGCCAGCAACTTTTCCGGAAGTGAAAAACTGTTTTTT. Amino acids: CASNFSGSEKLFF.

This chain connects TRBV4-1 to TRBJ2-3; 7 bases match TRBD1. The V and J ends lost 5 bases and 4 bases, in that order; junction bases with no gene match: 6. Germline CDR1 is MGHRA and CDR2 is YSYEKL. The CDR3 extends over 14 amino acids. Here the CDR3 DNA reads TGCGCCAGCAGCAACACAGGGGACCCAGATACGCAGTATTTT. This encodes CASSNTGDPDTQYF.

The rearrangement links TRBV6-2 or TRBV6-3 to TRBJ1-2; a possible D gene is TRBD1 (6 bases). The V and J ends lost 6 bases and 0 bases respectively, with 23 bases between them. Germline loops: CDR1 MNHEY, CDR2 SVGEGT. There are 18 residues in the CDR3. The chain's CDR3 is CASSYRVSPARTNYGYTF. CDR3 nucleotide sequence: TGTGCCAGCAGCTACAGGGTCTCCCCGGCTCGGACTAACTATGGCTACACCTTC.

A word on this clonotype: An end of the junction does not agree with germline; a read error may underlie this. The chain uses TRBV7-8 and TRBJ2-1, with D perhaps TRBD1 (5 bases). In germline, CDR1 is SGHVS, CDR2 FQNEAQ. The CDR3 is made up of 17 amino acids. The CDR3 reads CASSFDRKQASGYEQFF. CDR3 DNA: TGTGCCAGCAGCTTTGACCGGAAACAGGCTTCAGGGTATGAACAGTTCTTC.

This rearrangement joins TRBV3-1 to TRBJ2-1; D unclear. Germline CDR1 is LGHDT and CDR2 is YNNKEL (reference sequence). The CDR3 extends over 15 amino acids. V dropped 0 bases and J dropped 5 bases, with 11 bases sitting between them. This CDR3 reads CASSQDTRTDNEQFF. In DNA, the CDR3 is TGTGCCAGCAGCCAAGATACACGTACGGACAATGAGCAGTTCTTC.

This clonotype has just a few counts. V is TRBV6-5 and J is TRBJ1-4; no firm D call. The CDR3 spans 12 residues. The V and J ends lost 6 bases and 8 bases respectively, with 10 bases between them. Germline loops: CDR1 MNHEY, CDR2 SVGAGI. The chain's CDR3 is CASSPGVEKLFF. DNA for the CDR3: TGTGCCAGCAGCCCCGGGGTCGAAAAACTGTTTTTT.

V is TRBV7-8 and J is TRBJ1-1; possible D gene TRBD1, 6 bases. In germline, CDR1 is SGHVS, CDR2 FQNEAQ. The CDR3 has 13 amino acids. V was shortened by 3 bases and J by 6 bases, with 11 bases between the two germline ends. CDR3 residues: CASSFGQFAEAFF. The CDR3, as DNA: TGTGCCAGCAGCTTCGGACAGTTCGCTGAAGCTTTCTTT.

The CDR3: CASSPMRQGGDQPQHF. In DNA, the CDR3 is TGCGCCAGCAGCCCGATGCGACAGGGCGGCGATCAGCCCCAGCATTTT. The rearrangement links TRBV5-1 to TRBJ1-5; 7 nucleotides align to TRBD1. Trimming removed 4 bases from V and 5 bases from J; junction bases left unmatched: 12. The CDR3 covers 16 residues. The germline CDR1 and CDR2 sequences are SGHRS and YFSETQ.